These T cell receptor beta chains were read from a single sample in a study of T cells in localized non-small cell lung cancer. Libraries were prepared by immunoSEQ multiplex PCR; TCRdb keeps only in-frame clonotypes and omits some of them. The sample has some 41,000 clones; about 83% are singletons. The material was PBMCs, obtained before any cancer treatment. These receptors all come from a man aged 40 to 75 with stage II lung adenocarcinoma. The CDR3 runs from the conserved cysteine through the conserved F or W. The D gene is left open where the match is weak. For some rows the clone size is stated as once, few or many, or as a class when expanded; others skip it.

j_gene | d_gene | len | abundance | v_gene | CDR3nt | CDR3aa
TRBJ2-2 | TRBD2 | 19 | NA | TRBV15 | TGTGCCACCAGCAGAGGGCAAGTTGGACTAGCGGAGAACACCGGGGAGCTGTTTTTT | CATSRGQVGLAENTGELFF
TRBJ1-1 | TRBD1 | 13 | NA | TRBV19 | TGTGCCAGCAAAGGACAGGTGAACACTGAAGCTTTCTTT | CASKGQVNTEAFF
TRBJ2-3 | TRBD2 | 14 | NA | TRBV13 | TGTGCCAGCAGCCTGGGGGGACTAGCGGATACGCAGTATTTT | CASSLGGLADTQYF
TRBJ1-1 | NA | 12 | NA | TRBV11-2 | TGTGCCAGCAGCTCCCGGTGGGCTGAAGCTTTCTTT | CASSSRWAEAFF
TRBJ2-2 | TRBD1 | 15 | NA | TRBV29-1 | TGCAGCGCCGAGGGCACAGGGGACGACACCGGGGAGCTGTTTTTT | CSAEGTGDDTGELFF
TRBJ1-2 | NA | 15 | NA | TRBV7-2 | TGTGCCAGCAGCTTCTCTAGGACAACTAACTATGGCTACACCTTC | CASSFSRTTNYGYTF
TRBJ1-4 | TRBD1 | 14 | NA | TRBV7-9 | TGTGCCAGCAACAAGGGGGCGAAGGGTGAAAAACTGTTTTTT | CASNKGAKGEKLFF
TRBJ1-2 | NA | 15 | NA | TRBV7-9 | TGTGCCAGCAGCTTAGTATCGGGCAGTTACTATGGCTACACCTTC | CASSLVSGSYYGYTF
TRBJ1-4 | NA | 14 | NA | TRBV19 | TGTGCCAGTAGTGCTTGGTCAACAAATGAAAAACTGTTTTTT | CASSAWSTNEKLFF
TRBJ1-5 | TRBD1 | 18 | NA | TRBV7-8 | TGTGCCAGCAGCTTATTTCCAGGGGGCCTGGGGAGCAATCAGCCCCAGCATTTT | CASSLFPGGLGSNQPQHF
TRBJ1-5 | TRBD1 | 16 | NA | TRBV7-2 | TGTGCCAGCAGCTTCCAGGGGGCGGGAAGCAATCAGCCCCAGCATTTT | CASSFQGAGSNQPQHF
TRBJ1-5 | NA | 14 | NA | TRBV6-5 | TGTGCCAGCAGTGAAGGATCAGGGGAAAAGGCCCAGCATTTT | CASSEGSGEKAQHF
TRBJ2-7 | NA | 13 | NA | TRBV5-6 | TGTGCCAGCAGCTTAACAGGGTCCTACGAGCAGTACTTC | CASSLTGSYEQYF
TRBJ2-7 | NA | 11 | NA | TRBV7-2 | TGTGCCAGCAGCTTACACTACGAGCAGTACTTC | CASSLHYEQYF
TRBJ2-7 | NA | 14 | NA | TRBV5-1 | TGCGCCAGCAGCTTGGGAGGTCCTTCCTACGAGCAGTACTTC | CASSLGGPSYEQYF
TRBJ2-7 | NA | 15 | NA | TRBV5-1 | TGCGCCAGCAGCTCTAGGGGGGACGCAACCTACGAGCAGTACTTC | CASSSRGDATYEQYF
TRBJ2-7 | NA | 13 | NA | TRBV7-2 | TGTGCCAGCAGCTTAACACGGACCTACGAGCAGTACTTC | CASSLTRTYEQYF
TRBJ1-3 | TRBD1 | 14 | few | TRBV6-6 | TGTGCCAGCAGTTACCAGACAGGGGGAAACACCATATATTTT | CASSYQTGGNTIYF
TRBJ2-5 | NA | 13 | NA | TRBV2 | TGTGCCAGCAGTGCAGTGGTCCAAGAGACCCAGTACTTC | CASSAVVQETQYF
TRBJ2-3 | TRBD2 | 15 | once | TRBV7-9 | TGTGCCAGCAGCGATGGCGGGGGGGCCACAGATACGCAGTATTTT | CASSDGGGATDTQYF
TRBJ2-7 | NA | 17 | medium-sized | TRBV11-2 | TGTGCCAGCAGCCCCGGCGGTGCTGGGTTGGGTAGCTACGAGCAGTACTTC | CASSPGGAGLGSYEQYF
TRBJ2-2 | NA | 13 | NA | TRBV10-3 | TGTGCCATCAGTGGGGCCGACACCGGGGAGCTGTTTTTT | CAISGADTGELFF
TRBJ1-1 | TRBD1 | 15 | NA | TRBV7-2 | TGTGCCAGCAGCCCCTCGGGACAGAGGAACACTGAAGCTTTCTTT | CASSPSGQRNTEAFF
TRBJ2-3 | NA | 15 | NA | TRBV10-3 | TGTGCCATTAGGGAGCCGGGGGCTAGCACAGATACGCAGTATTTT | CAIREPGASTDTQYF
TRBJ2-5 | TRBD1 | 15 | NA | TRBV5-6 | TGTGCCAGCAGCCCGGACAGGGGGCGGAGGGAGACCCAGTACTTC | CASSPDRGRRETQYF
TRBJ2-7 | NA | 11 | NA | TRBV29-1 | TGCAGCGTACGGGGCGGCTACGAGCAGTACTTC | CSVRGGYEQYF
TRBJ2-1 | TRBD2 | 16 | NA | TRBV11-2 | TGTGCCAGCAGCCCCCCCCAAGCGGGGGGGGGAAATGAGCAGTTCTTC | CASSPPQAGGGNEQFF
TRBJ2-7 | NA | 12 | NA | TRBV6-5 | TGTGCCAGCAGTTACGGGGCAGGCGAGCAGTACTTC | CASSYGAGEQYF
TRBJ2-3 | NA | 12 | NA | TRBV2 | TGTGCCAGCAGACTCCAAGCAGATACGCAGTATTTT | CASRLQADTQYF
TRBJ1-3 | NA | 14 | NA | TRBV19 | TGTGCCACCCAACCGGTGAGCTCTGGAAACACCATATATTTT | CATQPVSSGNTIYF
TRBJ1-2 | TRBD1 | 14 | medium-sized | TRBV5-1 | TGCGCCAGCAGCTACGGGACAGGGGTCGTGGGCTACACCTTC | CASSYGTGVVGYTF
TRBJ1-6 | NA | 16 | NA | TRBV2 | TGTGCCAGCAGTCTTCTAGGGACTTCGAACCATTCACCCCTCCACTTT | CASSLLGTSNHSPLHF
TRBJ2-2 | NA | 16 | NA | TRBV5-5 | TGTGCCAGCAGCCCGCTGGGACTTTCGAACACCGGGGAGCTGTTTTTT | CASSPLGLSNTGELFF
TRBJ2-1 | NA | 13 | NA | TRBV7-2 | TGTGCCAGCAGCCCCAACGGGGAGTCTGAGCAGTTCTTC | CASSPNGESEQFF
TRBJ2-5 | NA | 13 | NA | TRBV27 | TGTGCCAGCAGTCCGTGGTCGGAAGAGACCCAGTACTTC | CASSPWSEETQYF
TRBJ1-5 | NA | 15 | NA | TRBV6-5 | TGTGCCAGCAGTTACAATTCCGTGAGCAATCAGCCCCAGCATTTT | CASSYNSVSNQPQHF
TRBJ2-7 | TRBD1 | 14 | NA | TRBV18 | TGTGCCAGTCCGATCGGGACAGCTTCCTACGAGCAGTACTTC | CASPIGTASYEQYF
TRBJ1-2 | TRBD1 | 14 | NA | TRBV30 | TGTGCCTGGAGTTCCGGACAGGGGGCCGAGGGCTACACCTTC | CAWSSGQGAEGYTF
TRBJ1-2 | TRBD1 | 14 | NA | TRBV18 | TGTGCCAGCTCACCTACGGGAGGTGGACAGGACTACACCTTC | CASSPTGGGQDYTF
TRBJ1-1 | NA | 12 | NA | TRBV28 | TGTGCCAGCCGTAATATGAACACTGAAGCTTTCTTT | CASRNMNTEAFF
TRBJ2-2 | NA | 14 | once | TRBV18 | TGTGCCAGCTCACCAACCTCCTGGGCGGGGGAGCTGTTTTTT | CASSPTSWAGELFF
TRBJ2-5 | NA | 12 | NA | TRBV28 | TGTGCCAGCAGTCCCCCAAAAGAGACCCAGTACTTC | CASSPPKETQYF
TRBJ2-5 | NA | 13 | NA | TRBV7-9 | TGTGCCAGCAGCTTTGCGGCAGAAGAGACCCAGTACTTC | CASSFAAEETQYF
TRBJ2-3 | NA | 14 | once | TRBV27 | TGTGCCAGCAGTGGTAGGCAGGGCCTCGATACGCAGTATTTT | CASSGRQGLDTQYF
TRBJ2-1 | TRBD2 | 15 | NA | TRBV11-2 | TGTGCCAGCAGCGTTCATGGCGGGGGGGTCAATGAGCAGTTCTTC | CASSVHGGGVNEQFF
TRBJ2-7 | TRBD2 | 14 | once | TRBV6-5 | TGTGCCAGCAGTAGGACTAGCGATACCTACGAGCAGTACTTC | CASSRTSDTYEQYF